Listed below are T cell receptor beta chains from one sample, sequenced in a study of blood T cell repertoires in COVID-19. Clones were sequenced by immunoSEQ multiplex PCR, and TCRdb holds only the in-frame ones, with some missing. The sample has 230,000 or so clones, around 88% seen once. Sequencing was performed on peripheral blood. The receptor set was obtained from a man aged 35-49 years with active or convalescent COVID-19. Each CDR3 is given with its conserved first and last residue. D genes are given only for firm matches. For some rows the clone size is stated as once, few or many, or as a class when expanded; others skip it.

>TRBV6-5|.|.|TRBJ1-2
CASSPVSGAGYTF
TGTGCCAGCAGTCCAGTATCAGGGGCTGGCTACACCTTC
>TRBV18|few|TRBD1|TRBJ1-1
CASSPTGATRNTEAFF
TGTGCCAGCTCACCGACAGGGGCCACCCGGAACACTGAAGCTTTCTTT
>TRBV4-2|.|TRBD2|TRBJ2-1
CASSQSTSGGYNEQFF
TGTGCCAGCAGCCAATCGACTAGCGGGGGATACAATGAGCAGTTCTTC
>TRBV5-1|.|.|TRBJ2-3
CASSYTQGRDTQYF
TGCGCCAGCAGCTACACACAGGGTAGAGATACGCAGTATTTT
>TRBV27|.|.|TRBJ1-6
CASSPTARDSPLHF
TGTGCCAGCAGCCCTACCGCCAGGGATTCACCCCTCCACTTT
>TRBV3-1/TRBV3-2|.|.|TRBJ1-2
CASSRDYGYTF
TGTGCCAGCTCCCGAGACTATGGCTACACCTTC
>TRBV19|.|TRBD1|TRBJ2-5
CASSSDRVGETQYF
TGTGCCAGTAGTTCCGACAGGGTAGGGGAGACCCAGTACTTC
>TRBV7-6|.|.|TRBJ1-6
CASSLDVDSSSPLHF
TGTGCCAGCAGCTTAGATGTGGACTCCAGCTCACCCCTCCACTTT
>TRBV19|.|TRBD1|TRBJ2-7
CASSDRGQGLSEQYF
TGTGCCAGTAGTGATAGGGGACAGGGCTTGTCCGAGCAGTACTTC
>TRBV11-2|.|.|TRBJ2-7
CASSRDPWGEYEQYF
TGTGCCAGCAGCCGGGACCCCTGGGGGGAGTACGAGCAGTACTTC
>TRBV4-1|.|.|TRBJ1-2
CASSQDQVREPTHYGYTF
TGCGCCAGCAGCCAAGACCAAGTCAGGGAACCCACCCACTATGGCTACACCTTC
>TRBV19|.|TRBD1|TRBJ2-3
CASSQGGTDTQYF
TGTGCCAGTAGTCAGGGGGGCACAGATACGCAGTATTTT
>TRBV5-6|.|.|TRBJ1-1
CASSPIQTGNTEAFF
TGTGCCAGCAGCCCTATCCAGACGGGAAACACTGAAGCTTTCTTT
>TRBV4-1|.|TRBD2|TRBJ2-5
CASSQVGTSFVETQYF
TGCGCCAGCAGCCAAGTTGGGACTAGCTTTGTGGAGACCCAGTACTTC
>TRBV19|few|.|TRBJ1-5
CASSIDVAGSNQPQHF
TGTGCCAGTAGTATAGATGTGGCAGGGAGCAATCAGCCCCAGCATTTT